This entry lists 11 T cell receptor beta chains sequenced from one sample in a study of cytomegalovirus exposure and HLA in healthy donors. The primer mix had 60 Vbeta and 13 Jbeta primers. Libraries were prepared by immunoSEQ multiplex PCR; TCRdb keeps only in-frame clonotypes and omits some of them. The data hold over 70,000 clones, with around 80% observed a single time. Sequenced: PBMCs. These receptors came from a woman aged 45-65 years in good health and CMV-seropositive.

J is TRBJ2-3 and V is TRBV12-5; TRBD1 agrees at 8 bases. Germline loops: CDR1 LGHNT, CDR2 FRNRAP. V trimming: 5 bases; J trimming: 2 bases; junction bases outside the gene matches: 12. This CDR3 is built from 17 residues. CDR3: CASGPTGGIPFTDTQYF. CDR3 DNA: TGTGCTAGTGGTCCAACAGGGGGTATACCCTTCACAGATACGCAGTATTTT.

This rearrangement joins TRBV5-1 to TRBJ2-3; D might be TRBD1 (6 bases). The germline V and J ends were trimmed by 4 bases and 3 bases, with 15 bases remaining between them. Per germline, CDR1 SGHRS and CDR2 YFSETQ. The CDR3 is 15 amino acids. This CDR3 is CASSTTSTGTDTQYF. The CDR3 DNA is TGCGCCAGCAGCACGACTTCGACAGGAACAGATACGCAGTATTTT.

The chain recombines TRBV7-6 with TRBJ1-2, with 7 bases identical to TRBD1. With 5 bases clipped from V and 8 bases from J, the junction kept 14 bases outside the gene matches. Germline CDR1 reads SGHVS; CDR2 reads FNYEAQ. This CDR3 spans 15 amino acids. The CDR3 sequence: CASSPTRDSGGGYTF. In nucleotides, the CDR3 is TGTGCCAGCAGCCCAACTCGGGACAGTGGGGGCGGCTACACCTTC.

V gene TRBV18 combines with J gene TRBJ1-3; D may be TRBD1 (5 bases). Trimming stripped 3 bases from V and 0 bases from J, with 12 bases between. Per germline, CDR1 KGHSH and CDR2 LQKENI. This CDR3 has 16 amino acids. Here the CDR3 reads CASSPFDSFSGNTIYF. CDR3 DNA sequence: TGTGCCAGCTCACCTTTCGACAGCTTCTCTGGAAACACCATATATTTT. Variable domain in full (rest from reference TRBV18 and TRBJ1-3): NAGVMQNPRHLVRRRGQEARLRCSPMKGHSHVYWYRQLPEEGLKFMVYLQKENIIDESGMPKERFSAEFPKEGPSILRIQQVVRGDSAAYFCASSPFDSFSGNTIYFGEGSWLTVV.

The J gene is TRBJ2-1, the V gene TRBV5-1; 10 bases align to TRBD2. J lost 7 bases, V lost 4 bases, and 8 bases had no gene match. The CDR3 extends over 15 amino acids. Germline lookup yields CDR1 SGHRS and CDR2 YFSETQ. CDR3 protein: CASSPSGRAGNEQFF. CDR3 sequence (DNA): TGCGCCAGCAGCCCGAGCGGGAGGGCCGGAAATGAGCAGTTCTTC.

The chain uses TRBV19 and TRBJ1-2, with no clear D. Germline V CDR1 and CDR2: LNHDA, SQIVND (reference sequence). V gave up 5 bases and J gave up 0 bases, with 16 bases separating them. This CDR3 has 16 residues. This CDR3 reads CASSLALRGANYGYTF. In DNA, the CDR3 is TGTGCCAGTAGTCTCGCCCTTCGAGGCGCTAACTATGGCTACACCTTC.

This chain links TRBV5-1 with TRBJ2-6; 8 positions agree with TRBD1. The CDR3 has 17 residues. V lost 2 bases to trimming and J lost 2 bases; unmatched junction nucleotides: 6. Per the germline V gene, CDR1 is SGHRS and CDR2 is YFSETQ. CDR3 nucleotide sequence: TGCGCCAGCAGCTTTTGGACAGGGTGGCCTGGGGCCAACGTCCTGACTTTC. Translating it yields CASSFWTGWPGANVLTF.

The rearrangement links TRBV6-1 to TRBJ1-5; 7 positions match TRBD1. The germline CDR1 and CDR2 sequences are MNHNS and SASEGT. The CDR3 has 15 amino acids. Trimming cost V 4 bases and J 3 bases; bases outside gene matches: 6. CDR3: CASSGGQSDNQPQHF. The CDR3, as DNA: TGTGCCAGCAGTGGGGGACAGTCAGACAATCAGCCCCAGCATTTT.

The chain couples TRBV5-6 to TRBJ1-1, with TRBD1 matching 8 bases. The ends lost 3 bases at V and 4 bases at J; junction bases unmatched: 8. The CDR3 runs 15 residues. Germline CDR1 and CDR2: SGHDT and YYEEEE. The CDR3 spells CASSSLRGQSTEAFF. The CDR3 region has the DNA TGTGCCAGCAGCTCACTCAGGGGGCAGAGCACTGAAGCTTTCTTT.

J is TRBJ2-1 and V is TRBV9, with 8 bases fitting TRBD2. Germline assignment: CDR1 SGDLS and CDR2 YYNGEE. The V gene end was trimmed by 5 bases and the J gene end by 6 bases; junction bases not matched to a gene: 10. This CDR3 spans 15 amino acids. CDR3 DNA sequence: TGTGCCAGCAGGGGAAATACGGGACTAGTCAATGAGCAGTTCTTC. Protein: CASRGNTGLVNEQFF.

This chain uses TRBV28 with TRBJ1-1, with D possibly matching TRBD1 (5 bases). Trimming took off 3 bases at V and 13 bases at J, with 12 bases between the two ends. Germline CDR1 is MDHEN and CDR2 is SYDVKM. The CDR3 covers 11 residues. The CDR3 DNA reads as TGTGCCAGCAGTTTGTACAGGTATCATTTCTTT. Its translation is CASSLYRYHFF.